Below are 8 T cell receptor beta chains sequenced from a single sample in a study of T cell responses to AZD1222 COVID-19 vaccine. Repertoires were generated with immunoSEQ multiplex PCR, while TCRdb's copy carries only in-frame clones and drops some. The sample lists roughly 160,000 clones, approximately 90% seen once, with roughly 4% in the top ten. The sequenced sample was peripheral blood, obtained 28 days after the second AZD1222 dose. These receptors all stem from an adult who received the AZD1222 COVID-19 vaccine.

This clone appeared a few times. The V gene is TRBV27, the J gene TRBJ1-2; D is unresolved. This CDR3 has 16 residues. Germline CDR1 and CDR2: MNHEY and SMNVEV (reference sequence). V gave up 5 bases and J gave up 3 bases, with 19 bases separating them. CDR3 amino acids: CASSLLGETKYYGYTF. The CDR3 DNA reads as TGTGCCAGCAGTCTACTGGGTGAAACCAAATACTATGGCTACACCTTC.

The gene calls are TRBV30 and TRBJ2-7; 9 bases match TRBD2. V lost 0 bases and J lost 9; bases outside the gene matches: 9. The CDR3 has 14 residues. Germline values: CDR1 GTSNPN, CDR2 SVGIG (reference sequence). The CDR3 sequence is CAWSVLGSGGLQYF. CDR3 coding DNA: TGTGCCTGGAGTGTATTGGGTAGCGGGGGCCTGCAGTACTTC. Filled out from reference TRBV30 and TRBJ2-7, the complete variable domain reads SQTIHQWPATLVQPVGSPLSLECTVEGTSNPNLYWYRQAAGRGLQLLFYSVGIGQISSEVPQNLSASRPQDRQFILSSKKLLLSDSGFYLCAWSVLGSGGLQYFGPGTRLTVT.

V and J are TRBV11-1 and TRBJ2-3; TRBD2 matches 8 bases. Germline V gives CDR1 SGHAT, CDR2 FQDESV (reference sequence). V dropped 1 base and J dropped 10; count of bases not matched to a gene: 4. This CDR3 region has 13 residues. CDR3 loop: CASSLGTSRPQYF. DNA for the CDR3: TGTGCCAGCAGCTTAGGGACTAGCAGGCCGCAGTATTTT.

J is TRBJ2-7 and V is TRBV4-2; the D gene is possibly TRBD2 (7 bases). V gave up 4 bases and J gave up 2 bases, with 21 bases separating them. CDR3 length equals 17 residues. Germline assignment: CDR1 LGHNA and CDR2 YNFKEQ. The CDR3 region has the DNA TGTGCCAGCAGCCCAGGAAGGGGGGGGTATATGGCCTACGAGCAGTACTTC. It codes for CASSPGRGGYMAYEQYF.

This clone occurred once. The chain links TRBV7-2 to TRBJ2-1; TRBD2 aligns across 10 bases. This CDR3 has 16 residues. J lost 3 bases, V lost 5 bases, and 7 bases had no gene match. The germline V gene encodes CDR1 SGHTA and CDR2 FQGNSA. CDR3 protein: CASSRTGLADYNEQFF. As DNA, the CDR3 is TGTGCCAGCAGCCGTACTGGACTAGCGGACTACAATGAGCAGTTCTTC.

The chain carries TRBV6-5 and TRBJ1-2; D remains ambiguous. The CDR3 loop spans 14 amino acids. The V end was cut by 9 bases, the J end by 2 bases, with 16 bases between. Germline V gene sequence: CDR1 MNHEY, CDR2 SVGAGI. CDR3 residues: CASSEGRFNYGYTF. CDR3 DNA: TGTGCCAGTTCCGAAGGGCGGTTCAACTATGGCTACACCTTC.

The chain has TRBV5-4 and TRBJ1-2; D remains unclear. There are 15 residues in the CDR3. V shed 0 bases and J shed 6 bases, with 15 bases lying between them. Germline V gene lookup returns CDR1 SGHNT and CDR2 YYREEE (reference sequence). CDR3 residues: CASSLADAIFDGYTF. Here the CDR3 DNA reads TGTGCCAGCAGCTTGGCAGATGCTATCTTTGATGGCTACACCTTC.

The chain has TRBV7-9 and TRBJ2-5, with 7 bases aligning to TRBD1. Per germline, CDR1 SEHNR and CDR2 FQNEAQ (reference sequence). J lost 4 bases, V lost 5 bases, and 10 bases had no gene match. CDR3 length: 15 amino acids. CDR3 region: CASSMRDRDVETQYF. CDR3 nucleotides: TGTGCCAGCAGCATGCGAGACAGGGACGTAGAGACCCAGTACTTC.